Shown below are 17 T cell receptor beta chains from a single sample sequenced in a study of blood T cell repertoires in COVID-19. The repertoire was sequenced with immunoSEQ multiplex PCR; TCRdb's copy has only in-frame clones and lacks some. This sample has 200,000 to 250,000 clones, with more than 80% found just once. Material for sequencing was peripheral blood. These TCRs come from a woman under 40 with COVID-19, enrolled during active disease.

The chain carries TRBV19 and TRBJ1-2; tentatively, D is TRBD1 (5 bases). Germline loops: CDR1 LNHDA, CDR2 SQIVND (reference sequence). Trimming stripped 6 bases from V and 3 bases from J, with 14 bases between. The CDR3 is 14 amino acids. The CDR3 loop is CASSPPAGHYGYTF. CDR3 DNA sequence: TGTGCCAGTAGCCCCCCCGCGGGGCACTATGGCTACACCTTC.

CDR3 nucleotides: TGTGCCAGCTCACCCTCTTCAGGGGAACAAGAGACCCAGTACTTC. Translation gives CASSPSSGEQETQYF. The rearrangement uses TRBV18 and TRBJ2-5, with D perhaps TRBD1 (6 bases). This CDR3 is 15 amino acids long. CDR1 KGHSH and CDR2 LQKENI come from the germline V gene. The V and J ends lost 3 bases and 2 bases respectively, with 13 bases between them.

The chain uses TRBV25-1 and TRBJ2-7; 11 bases align to TRBD2. V shed 7 bases and J 3 bases; nucleotides not matched to a gene: 2. The CDR3 runs 13 residues. Per germline, CDR1 MGHDK and CDR2 SYGVNS. The CDR3 region has the DNA TGTGCCAGCACCCTAGCGGGGGGCTACGAGCAGTACTTC. Translating it yields CASTLAGGYEQYF.

The CDR3 bases are TGTGCCAGCAGGGCGCCCCAGGTAGCGGCTAGCACAGATACGCAGTATTTT. This gives the protein CASRAPQVAASTDTQYF. The chain couples TRBV7-9 to TRBJ2-3; D possibly corresponds to TRBD2 (6 bases). The CDR3 is 17 amino acids. V gave up 6 bases and J gave up 0 bases, with 19 bases separating them. The germline V gene encodes CDR1 SEHNR and CDR2 FQNEAQ (reference sequence).

The chain has TRBV15 and TRBJ1-5, with D perhaps TRBD1 (6 bases). This CDR3 spans 17 amino acids. The germline CDR1 and CDR2 sequences are LNHNV and YYDKDF (reference sequence). Trimming shortened V by 5 bases and J by 1 base, and 18 bases separated the two germline ends. The CDR3 loop reads CATSGAGAGVSNQPQHF. The CDR3, as DNA: TGTGCCACCAGCGGGGCGGGGGCGGGGGTGAGCAATCAGCCCCAGCATTTT.

This clone was observed a single time. This chain connects TRBV30 to TRBJ2-2, with 7 bases identical to TRBD1. The V segment lost 0 bases and the J segment 0 bases; nucleotides outside the gene matches: 10. The length of the CDR3 is 18 residues. Germline lookup yields CDR1 GTSNPN and CDR2 SVGIG (reference sequence). The CDR3 sequence: CAWSVSGRGYPNTGELFF. In DNA, the CDR3 is TGTGCCTGGAGTGTAAGTGGCAGGGGGTACCCGAACACCGGGGAGCTGTTTTTT.

This chain connects TRBV2 to TRBJ1-4, with 9 bases lining up with TRBD1. The CDR3 consists of 16 residues. V lost 0 bases, J lost 2 bases, and 1 base stayed unmatched. Germline V CDR1 and CDR2: SNHLY, FYNNEI. CDR3 sequence: CASSEATGGTNEKLFF. DNA for the CDR3: TGTGCCAGCAGTGAAGCAACAGGGGGCACTAATGAAAAACTGTTTTTT.

This clone was picked up many times. The genes are TRBV3-1 (or the pseudogene TRBV3-2) and TRBJ2-5; tentatively, D is TRBD2 (6 bases). Trimming pared 1 base from V and 4 bases from J, leaving 10 bases between. This CDR3 spans 14 amino acids. Germline V gene data show CDR1 as LGHDT and CDR2 as YNNKEL (reference sequence). CDR3 region: CASSQVGAGETQYF. CDR3 bases: TGTGCCAGCAGCCAAGTAGGAGCGGGAGAGACCCAGTACTTC.

A remark on this clone: Other DNA sequences from this sample encode an identical CDR3 as well. V and J are TRBV30 and TRBJ1-5; tentatively, D is TRBD1 (6 bases). The CDR3 runs 13 residues. V was shortened by 0 bases and J by 5 bases, with 8 bases between the two germline ends. Looked up from germline, CDR1 is GTSNPN and CDR2 is SVGIG (reference sequence). The CDR3 DNA is TGTGCCTGGAGTGTACAGGGCGATCAGCCCCAGCATTTT. This codes for CAWSVQGDQPQHF.

The chain carries TRBV7-3 and TRBJ2-3; TRBD2 agrees at 7 bases. In germline, CDR1 is SGHTA, CDR2 FQGTGA. V trimming: 1 base; J trimming: 0 bases; junction bases outside the gene matches: 1. CDR3 size: 15 residues. In DNA form, the CDR3 reads TGTGCCAGCAGCTTAATCGGGGGGAGCACAGATACGCAGTATTTT. Translating it yields CASSLIGGSTDTQYF.

The V gene is TRBV30, the J gene TRBJ1-2; a possible D gene is TRBD1 (6 bases). CDR3 length: 14 amino acids. The germline gives CDR1 GTSNPN, CDR2 SVGIG (reference sequence). With 2 bases removed from V and 8 bases from J, the gap between germline ends came to 18 bases. CDR3 DNA sequence: TGTGCCTGGAGTAACGACAGGACCGCCGGGGGCTACACCTTC. Translation: CAWSNDRTAGGYTF.

The J gene is TRBJ1-5, the V gene TRBV5-3; D is ambiguous. TRBV5-3 counts as an open reading frame of uncertain function. This CDR3 is built from 12 residues. The V gene lost 7 bases and the J gene lost 6 bases, with 11 bases spanning the gap. In nucleotides, the CDR3 is TGTGCCAGATTTAATCATAGTCAGCCCCAGCATTTT. Protein: CARFNHSQPQHF.

The chain joins TRBV5-5 to TRBJ1-4; maybe TRBD1 (5 bases). This CDR3 is built from 15 residues. Trimming removed 6 bases from V and 0 bases from J, with 12 bases in between. From germline, CDR1 is SGHKS and CDR2 YYEKEE (reference sequence). CDR3 sequence reads: CASTKSGTTNEKLFF. The DNA of the CDR3 is TGTGCCAGCACTAAATCAGGGACAACTAATGAAAAACTGTTTTTT.

The chain couples TRBV7-2 to TRBJ1-3, with 9 bases fitting TRBD1. Per the germline V gene, CDR1 is SGHTA and CDR2 is FQGNSA. The CDR3 extends over 16 amino acids. V shed 4 bases, J shed 4 bases, and the junction held 8 bases outside the gene matches. The chain's CDR3 is CASSSVGTGIGNTIYF. In DNA form, the CDR3 reads TGTGCCAGCAGCTCCGTCGGGACAGGGATCGGAAACACCATATATTTT.

The chain joins TRBV28 to TRBJ2-7, with TRBD2 matching over 8 bases. This CDR3 spans 14 amino acids. From germline, CDR1 is MDHEN and CDR2 SYDVKM. V was pared by 3 bases and J by 1 base, with 2 bases of the junction left unmatched. The CDR3 coding sequence is TGTGCCAGCAGTTTTGGCGGGAGGTCCTACGAGCAGTACTTC. Protein product: CASSFGGRSYEQYF.

CDR3 in DNA: TGTGCCTGGGGGGACAGGAGAAAAGAGACCCAGTACTTC. Its protein product is CAWGDRRKETQYF. The chain uses TRBV30 and TRBJ2-5; 8 nucleotides match TRBD1. This CDR3 region has 13 residues. Germline CDR1 GTSNPN, CDR2 SVGIG (reference sequence). The V segment lost 5 bases and the J segment 3 bases; nucleotides outside the gene matches: 5.

V is TRBV19 and J is TRBJ2-6; D uncertain. The ends were cut back, 6 bases at V and 6 bases at J, with 9 bases in the middle. Germline assignment: CDR1 LNHDA and CDR2 SQIVND (reference sequence). The CDR3 is 13 residues long. CDR3: CASSDTPANVLTF. CDR3 coding DNA: TGTGCCAGTAGCGACACTCCGGCCAACGTCCTGACTTTC.